A selection of T cell receptor beta chains follows, all from one sample in a study of yellow fever vaccine responses in identical twins. MiXCR, run by TCRdb on the RT-PCR reads, gives a single entry per CDR3 protein. This table has 30,000 to 40,000 distinct CDR3 sequences, 50% to 75% appearing once. The source was T cells from blood (PBMCs), unsorted or a sorted subset (not recorded which), collected before or after yellow fever vaccination (not recorded which). The origin of the receptors is a young woman who received the yellow fever vaccine. Each CDR3 is given with its conserved first and last residue. The order of the fields is clone size, V gene, J gene, D gene, CDR3 protein, CDR3 DNA. A D gene is named only where the DNA matches it firmly. Some rows have no size entry. The others give once, few or many, or a class for an expanded clone.

size: NA; V: TRBV28; J: TRBJ2-2; D: NA; CDR3: CASSPLGGELFF; DNA: TGTGCCAGCAGTCCATTAGGCGGGGAGCTGTTTTTT
size: few; V: TRBV29-1; J: TRBJ1-1; D: NA; CDR3: CSVNSPPNTEAFF; DNA: TGCAGCGTTAACAGCCCACCGAACACTGAAGCTTTCTTT
size: NA; V: TRBV18; J: TRBJ1-5; D: NA; CDR3: CASSRGQSNQPQHF; DNA: TGTGCCAGCTCACGGGGGCAGTCCAATCAGCCCCAGCATTTT
size: NA; V: TRBV20-1; J: TRBJ2-1; D: TRBD1; CDR3: CSARDQGAHYEQFF; DNA: TGCAGTGCTAGAGATCAGGGGGCGCATTATGAGCAGTTCTTC
size: NA; V: TRBV11-1; J: TRBJ2-5; D: NA; CDR3: CASSTYGVSFEETQYF; DNA: TGTGCCAGCAGCACGTACGGGGTTAGTTTCGAAGAGACCCAGTACTTC
size: few; V: TRBV4-3; J: TRBJ2-1; D: TRBD2; CDR3: CASSQTGTSGGLYNEQFF; DNA: TGCGCCAGCAGCCAAACCGGGACTAGCGGGGGGCTTTACAATGAGCAGTTCTTC
size: NA; V: TRBV24-1; J: TRBJ2-3; D: NA; CDR3: CATSDRRSPRRLDTQYF; DNA: TGTGCCACCAGTGATCGGAGAAGCCCCAGGAGGCTAGATACGCAGTATTTT
size: NA; V: TRBV7-9; J: TRBJ2-3; D: TRBD1; CDR3: CASSLEGQGTDTQYF; DNA: TGTGCCAGCAGCTTAGAGGGACAGGGGACGGATACGCAGTATTTT
size: NA; V: TRBV12-3/TRBV12-4; J: TRBJ1-4; D: NA; CDR3: CASTLWPGQGSEKLFF; DNA: TGTGCCAGCACTTTGTGGCCGGGGCAGGGAAGTGAAAAACTGTTTTTT
size: once; V: TRBV11-3; J: TRBJ2-5; D: TRBD2; CDR3: CASSASGNWETQYF; DNA: TGTGCCAGCAGCGCTAGCGGGAACTGGGAGACCCAGTACTTC
size: NA; V: TRBV5-1; J: TRBJ2-7; D: NA; CDR3: CASSLGGHSYEQYF; DNA: TGCGCCAGCAGCTTGGGCGGACACTCCTACGAGCAGTACTTC
size: few; V: TRBV2; J: TRBJ1-5; D: NA; CDR3: CASSEDRAQPQHF; DNA: TGTGCCAGCAGTGAAGACAGGGCTCAGCCCCAGCATTTT
size: large; V: TRBV29-1; J: TRBJ2-7; D: NA; CDR3: CSVDSGDYEQYF; DNA: TGCAGCGTTGATTCTGGAGATTACGAGCAGTACTTC
size: NA; V: TRBV10-3; J: TRBJ2-7; D: NA; CDR3: CATRPGQNSYEQYF; DNA: TGTGCTACCCGACCCGGCCAGAACTCCTACGAGCAGTACTTC
size: few; V: TRBV12-3/TRBV12-4; J: TRBJ2-3; D: NA; CDR3: CASSPHPLPDTQYF; DNA: TGTGCCAGCAGTCCACACCCTCTCCCAGATACGCAGTATTTT
size: NA; V: TRBV5-5; J: TRBJ2-2; D: TRBD2; CDR3: CASSLLAGGNTGELFF; DNA: TGTGCCAGCAGCTTACTAGCGGGAGGTAACACCGGGGAGCTGTTTTTT
size: NA; V: TRBV7-7; J: TRBJ2-1; D: NA; CDR3: CASSLYPGPRSSYNEQFF; DNA: TGTGCCAGCAGCTTATACCCGGGGCCGCGGAGCTCCTACAATGAGCAGTTCTTC
size: NA; V: TRBV7-9; J: TRBJ2-7; D: TRBD1; CDR3: CASSLAGDRPYEQYF; DNA: TGTGCCAGCAGCTTAGCCGGGGACAGACCCTACGAGCAGTACTTC
size: few; V: TRBV13; J: TRBJ2-3; D: NA; CDR3: CASLPGAGTTDTQYF; DNA: TGTGCCAGCCTGCCGGGGGCCGGGACCACAGATACGCAGTATTTT
size: few; V: TRBV7-2; J: TRBJ1-2; D: NA; CDR3: CASSSPLDGYTF; DNA: TGTGCCAGCAGCTCCCCCCTCGATGGCTACACCTTC